A selection of T cell receptor beta chains follows, all from one sample in a study of T cell responses to AZD1222 COVID-19 vaccine. Sequenced by immunoSEQ multiplex PCR; TCRdb stores in-frame clones only, minus some. The profile shows fewer than 200,000 clones, roughly nine tenths of them singletons. The sample in question was peripheral blood, obtained on day 0 of MenACWY control vaccination. Every receptor here comes from an adult in good health. Both conserved end residues are part of each CDR3. Each record gives: clone size, V gene, J gene, D gene, CDR3 protein, CDR3 DNA. A D gene is named only where the DNA matches it firmly. The size of a clone is reported for some rows only, either as once, few or many, or as a class for expanded clones.

size: -; V: TRBV2; J: TRBJ2-7; D: -; CDR3: CASSKARGTVYEQYF; DNA: TGTGCCAGCAGTAAGGCCCGCGGGACAGTCTACGAGCAGTACTTC
size: -; V: TRBV11-2; J: TRBJ1-6; D: TRBD1; CDR3: CASRAGGALESPLHF; DNA: TGTGCCAGCAGAGCAGGGGGCGCGTTAGAATCACCCCTCCACTTT
size: -; V: TRBV19; J: TRBJ2-7; D: -; CDR3: CASSMEARQKKLQYEQYF; DNA: TGTGCCAGTAGTATGGAGGCGAGACAGAAAAAACTTCAGTACGAGCAGTACTTC
size: -; V: TRBV7-2; J: TRBJ2-7; D: TRBD1; CDR3: CASRRTGAYEQYF; DNA: TGTGCCAGCCGACGGACAGGGGCCTACGAGCAGTACTTC
size: -; V: TRBV29-1; J: TRBJ1-2; D: TRBD1; CDR3: CSVEGGAGGMEYGYTF; DNA: TGCAGCGTTGAAGGTGGGGCAGGGGGGATGGAGTATGGCTACACCTTC
size: -; V: TRBV5-8; J: TRBJ1-5; D: -; CDR3: CASSLRRGSNQPQHF; DNA: TGTGCCAGCAGCTTGAGAAGGGGCAGCAATCAGCCCCAGCATTTT
size: -; V: TRBV19; J: TRBJ2-7; D: TRBD2; CDR3: CASSLSGTSGSYEQYF; DNA: TGTGCCAGTAGTCTTTCCGGGACTAGCGGCTCCTACGAGCAGTACTTC
size: -; V: TRBV11-3; J: TRBJ2-2; D: -; CDR3: CASSLETNTGELFF; DNA: TGTGCCAGCAGCTTAGAGACTAACACCGGGGAGCTGTTTTTT
size: -; V: TRBV5-4; J: TRBJ2-7; D: TRBD2; CDR3: CASSDRTSGIYEQYF; DNA: TGTGCCAGCAGCGACCGGACTAGCGGAATCTACGAGCAGTACTTC
size: -; V: TRBV10-3; J: TRBJ2-3; D: -; CDR3: CAISESMEGRGDTQYF; DNA: TGTGCCATCAGTGAGTCGATGGAGGGCCGAGGAGATACGCAGTATTTT
size: -; V: TRBV19; J: TRBJ1-2; D: TRBD1; CDR3: CASRDSLTYGYTF; DNA: TGTGCCAGCAGGGACAGTCTAACCTATGGCTACACCTTC
size: -; V: TRBV4-2; J: TRBJ2-7; D: TRBD2; CDR3: CASSLSSGGSYEQYF; DNA: TGTGCCAGCAGCCTTTCTAGCGGAGGGTCCTACGAGCAGTACTTC
size: -; V: TRBV6-5; J: TRBJ2-5; D: TRBD2; CDR3: CASRGLTTGGETQYF; DNA: TGTGCCAGCAGAGGCCTGACCACGGGGGGAGAGACCCAGTACTTC
size: few; V: TRBV7-9; J: TRBJ1-1; D: -; CDR3: CASTPPQAASEAFF; DNA: TGTGCCAGCACCCCCCCGCAGGCGGCCAGTGAAGCTTTCTTT
size: -; V: TRBV11-2; J: TRBJ2-7; D: -; CDR3: CASSLTFGGLGEQYF; DNA: TGTGCCAGCAGCTTAACATTCGGGGGCTTGGGCGAGCAGTACTTC
size: -; V: TRBV6-5; J: TRBJ2-5; D: -; CDR3: CASRVGIAGTQYF; DNA: TGTGCCAGCAGAGTCGGGATTGCGGGGACCCAGTACTTC
size: -; V: TRBV14; J: TRBJ1-3; D: -; CDR3: CASSQATWSGNTIYF; DNA: TGTGCCAGCAGCCAAGCGACTTGGTCTGGAAACACCATATATTTT
size: -; V: TRBV28; J: TRBJ2-7; D: -; CDR3: CASSSPVGDEQYF; DNA: TGTGCCAGCAGTTCTCCCGTGGGGGACGAGCAGTACTTC
size: -; V: TRBV12-3/TRBV12-4; J: TRBJ1-1; D: TRBD1; CDR3: CASRYIQGAAFF; DNA: TGTGCCAGCAGATACATACAGGGGGCAGCTTTCTTT
size: -; V: TRBV29-1; J: TRBJ2-7; D: TRBD1; CDR3: CSASVTGATHEQYF; DNA: TGCAGCGCCTCCGTGACAGGGGCAACCCACGAGCAGTACTTC
size: -; V: TRBV28; J: TRBJ2-3; D: TRBD1; CDR3: CASIEQGADTQYF; DNA: TGTGCCAGCATAGAACAGGGGGCAGATACGCAGTATTTT
size: -; V: TRBV28; J: TRBJ2-3; D: TRBD2; CDR3: CASSPGLAGGLDTQYF; DNA: TGTGCCAGCAGCCCGGGACTAGCGGGAGGATTGGATACGCAGTATTTT
size: -; V: TRBV29-1; J: TRBJ1-2; D: -; CDR3: CSVFGDYGYTF; DNA: TGCAGCGTTTTTGGGGACTATGGCTACACCTTC
size: -; V: TRBV15; J: TRBJ1-4; D: TRBD1; CDR3: CATSTGTGFEKLFF; DNA: TGTGCCACCAGCACCGGGACAGGTTTTGAAAAACTGTTTTTT
size: few; V: TRBV7-2; J: TRBJ2-7; D: TRBD2; CDR3: CASSLDRTSSYEQYF; DNA: TGTGCCAGCAGCTTAGATAGGACTAGCTCCTACGAGCAGTACTTC
size: -; V: TRBV14; J: TRBJ1-6; D: TRBD1; CDR3: CASSQLRTGTSPLHF; DNA: TGTGCCAGCAGCCAACTCAGGACAGGGACTTCACCCCTCCACTTT
size: -; V: TRBV5-6; J: TRBJ2-2; D: -; CDR3: CASSLPQQPGTGELFF; DNA: TGTGCCAGCAGCCTACCCCAGCAGCCAGGCACCGGGGAGCTGTTTTTT
size: -; V: TRBV2; J: TRBJ2-1; D: -; CDR3: CASSPLLRGPLF; DNA: TGTGCCAGCAGTCCCCTTCTCCGGGGGCCCCTCTTC
size: -; V: TRBV7-9; J: TRBJ1-6; D: TRBD1; CDR3: CASSFTGGIDSPLHF; DNA: TGTGCCAGCAGCTTTACAGGGGGCATAGATTCACCCCTCCACTTT
size: -; V: TRBV4-2; J: TRBJ1-3; D: TRBD1; CDR3: CASSRTGGSGNTIYF; DNA: TGTGCCAGCAGCCGTACAGGGGGCTCTGGAAACACCATATATTTT
size: -; V: TRBV2; J: TRBJ1-2; D: -; CDR3: CASSEEGEANYGYTF; DNA: TGTGCCAGCAGTGAGGAGGGGGAGGCTAACTATGGCTACACCTTC
size: few; V: TRBV30; J: TRBJ1-3; D: TRBD1; CDR3: CAWSWGQTFLSGNTIYF; DNA: TGTGCCTGGAGTTGGGGACAGACCTTTCTCTCTGGAAACACCATATATTTT
size: -; V: TRBV4-1; J: TRBJ2-5; D: -; CDR3: CASSQGGVGETQYF; DNA: TGCGCCAGCAGCCAAGGTGGGGTCGGAGAGACCCAGTACTTC
size: -; V: TRBV18; J: TRBJ2-5; D: TRBD2; CDR3: CASSPAGLAEETQYF; DNA: TGTGCCAGCTCACCGGCGGGACTAGCGGAAGAGACCCAGTACTTC
size: -; V: TRBV3-1/TRBV3-2; J: TRBJ2-7; D: -; CDR3: CASSQDSGSNEQYF; DNA: TGTGCCAGCAGCCAAGATTCAGGTAGCAACGAGCAGTACTTC
size: once; V: TRBV12-5; J: TRBJ2-5; D: -; CDR3: CASGKGTTETQYF; DNA: TGTGCTAGTGGTAAGGGGACAACCGAGACCCAGTACTTC
size: -; V: TRBV27; J: TRBJ2-6; D: TRBD2; CDR3: CASSGEGSGANVLTF; DNA: TGTGCCAGCAGTGGGGAGGGCTCTGGGGCCAACGTCCTGACTTTC
size: -; V: TRBV20-1; J: TRBJ2-7; D: -; CDR3: CSASPPGRFNEQYF; DNA: TGCAGTGCTAGTCCACCCGGTAGGTTCAACGAGCAGTACTTC
size: -; V: TRBV10-1; J: TRBJ1-1; D: -; CDR3: CASSESSRGNTEAFF; DNA: TGCGCCAGCAGTGAGTCGTCCAGGGGCAACACTGAAGCTTTCTTT
size: -; V: TRBV19; J: TRBJ2-2; D: -; CDR3: CASSIENPGELFF; DNA: TGTGCCAGTAGTATAGAAAATCCCGGGGAGCTGTTTTTT
size: -; V: TRBV14; J: TRBJ2-1; D: -; CDR3: CASSQDGVSVQFF; DNA: TGTGCCAGCAGCCAAGATGGGGTCTCGGTGCAGTTCTTC
size: -; V: TRBV3-1/TRBV3-2; J: TRBJ2-5; D: TRBD1; CDR3: CASSQGQGAQETQYF; DNA: TGTGCCAGCAGCCAAGGCCAGGGGGCCCAAGAGACCCAGTACTTC